This TCR beta chain was observed in a study of CD8+CD57+ T cells in acquired aplastic anemia. Study at large: The mean DNA yield obtained from sorted CD4+ and CD8+ cells came to approximately 3 ug. Healthy donors had, on average, about 9.9 million reads for their CD4+ cells.

Per the germline V gene, CDR1 is SGHTS and CDR2 is YDEGEE. The CDR3 extends over 15 amino acids. CDR3 and TCR beta VDJ profiling relied on a genomic DNA template. TCRdb itself ran the reads through MiXCR, one entry per CDR3 protein. Of 35,000 to 45,000 distinct CDR3 sequences in the sample, more than 65% were seen once. Whole-study findings and limits: Patients and controls were not found to differ significantly in CD8+ Simpson's diversity. Overlap between patients and controls comprised twenty-nine CD8+ CDR3 sequences.

Note on this clonotype: Its antigen is not identified. Germline is not matched at one junction end, which may reflect a read error.

The clonotype originates from a human donor in good health, serving as a control. Material for sequencing was sorted CD4+, CD8+, or CD8+CD57+ T cells (not recorded which) from PBMCs. The V call is TRBV5-8, the J call TRBJ2-5; TRBD2 matches 11 bases. This CDR3 reads CASSQDGLAGETQYF. CDR3 nucleotide sequence: TGCGCCAGCAGCCAGGACGGACTAGCGGGAGAGACCCAGTACTTC.